These 10 T cell receptor beta chains share one sample of origin, sequenced in a study of T-cell reconstitution after alpha-beta-depleted transplantation in children. Molecular barcoding with unique molecular identifiers was used for the TCRbeta library. TCRdb independently ran MiXCR on the PCR reads; one entry per CDR3 protein. In the table there are about 440,000 distinct CDR3 sequences, roughly 44% of which are singletons. The source material was PBMCs, sampled before TCRalphabeta/CD19-depleted stem cell transplant. The receptors shown here come from a girl aged 2-9 years with aplastic anemia, due to receive a stem cell transplant.

This chain connects TRBV5-1 to TRBJ2-3, with D possibly being TRBD2 (5 bases). The CDR3 extends over 15 amino acids. Looked up from germline, CDR1 is SGHRS and CDR2 is YFSETQ. V lost 0 bases and J lost 4, with 12 bases in between. CDR3: CASSLGGGPADTQYF. DNA of the CDR3: TGCGCCAGCAGCTTGGGAGGCGGGCCCGCAGATACGCAGTATTTT.

This chain uses TRBV20-1 with TRBJ2-3; 11 nucleotides agree with TRBD2. The trim removed 0 bases at V and 1 base at J, leaving 9 bases unmatched. In germline, CDR1 is DFQATT, CDR2 SNEGSKA (reference sequence). The CDR3 sequence is 18 residues long. CDR3 loop: CSARDHAPGLAGTDTQYF. DNA for the CDR3: TGCAGTGCTAGAGATCATGCCCCGGGACTAGCGGGCACAGATACGCAGTATTTT.

The table lists this clonotype with a few counts. CDR3 region: CAISAGQGSGYTF. CDR3 nucleotide sequence: TGTGCCATCAGTGCCGGACAGGGATCGGGCTACACCTTC. The V and J genes are TRBV10-3 and TRBJ1-2; 8 positions agree with TRBD1. V shed 4 bases, J shed 8 bases, and the junction held 6 bases outside the gene matches. Germline V gene sequence: CDR1 ENHRY, CDR2 SYGVKD. CDR3 length: 13 amino acids.

This clonotype was detected many times. This chain connects TRBV30 to TRBJ2-5, with D perhaps TRBD1 or TRBD2 (6 bases each). CDR3 length equals 14 residues. From germline, CDR1 is GTSNPN and CDR2 SVGIG (reference sequence). V lost 1 base and J lost 6, with 15 bases in between. CDR3 nucleotide sequence: TGTGCCTGGAGTGGGGGGGCTGTCGTAAAGACCCAGTACTTC. This codes for CAWSGGAVVKTQYF.

Worth noting for this clonotype: A read error may produce the germline difference seen at one junction end. The chain links TRBV2 to TRBJ1-1; D perhaps matches TRBD1 (6 bases). Germline CDR1 SNHLY, CDR2 FYNNEI. The CDR3 consists of 13 residues. The chain's CDR3 is CTSSGQINTEAFF. The CDR3 DNA sequence: TGTACCAGCAGCGGACAGATCAACACTGAAGCTTTCTTT.

The chain's CDR3 is CASSQATPYGYTF. The CDR3 DNA follows: TGTGCCAGCAGCCAAGCAACCCCATATGGCTACACCTTC. The genes are TRBV3-1 and TRBJ1-2; unclear D gene. Germline assignment: CDR1 LGHDT and CDR2 YNNKEL (reference sequence). V lost 1 base and J lost 5, with 8 bases in between. There are 13 residues in the CDR3. Together with reference TRBV3-1 and TRBJ1-2, the CDR3 gives the full variable domain: DTAVSQTPKYLVTQMGNDKSIKCEQNLGHDTMYWYKQDSKKFLKIMFSYNNKELIINETVPNRFSPKSPDKAHLNLHINSLELGDSAVYFCASSQATPYGYTFGSGTRLTVV.

V gene TRBV9 combines with J gene TRBJ2-1, with TRBD2 identical over 8 bases. Per germline, CDR1 SGDLS and CDR2 YYNGEE. V dropped 0 bases and J dropped 0; count of bases not matched to a gene: 2. This CDR3 has 16 residues. The CDR3 region is CASSVVSGSSYNEQFF. The CDR3 bases are TGTGCCAGCAGCGTAGTGAGCGGGAGCTCCTACAATGAGCAGTTCTTC. Complete variable domain (other parts from reference TRBV9 and TRBJ2-1): DSGVTQTPKHLITATGQRVTLRCSPRSGDLSVYWYQQSLDQGLQFLIQYYNGEERAKGNILERFSAQQFPDLHSELNLSSLELGDSALYFCASSVVSGSSYNEQFFGPGTRLTVL.

This clonotype was observed a few times. CDR3: CASSLRQYDEQFF. CDR3 bases: TGTGCCAGCAGTTTGCGACAATATGATGAGCAGTTCTTC. The rearrangement uses TRBV12-3 or TRBV12-4 and TRBJ2-1; D is ambiguous. V was pared by 3 bases and J by 8 bases, with 11 bases between. This CDR3 comprises 13 residues.

This clonotype was seen a few times. The rearrangement joins TRBV6-2 or TRBV6-3 to TRBJ1-1; tentative D call: TRBD1 (5 bases). The CDR3 extends over 14 amino acids. The ends were cut back, 8 bases at V and 0 bases at J, with 13 bases in the middle. Germline V lookup: CDR1 MNHEY, CDR2 SVGEGT. This CDR3 reads CASAVGVLNTEAFF. CDR3 bases: TGTGCCAGCGCCGTGGGGGTCTTGAACACTGAAGCTTTCTTT.

The table lists this clonotype with a few counts. V and J are TRBV3-1 and TRBJ1-1, with no clear D. CDR1 and CDR2 (germline): LGHDT, YNNKEL (reference sequence). This CDR3 comprises 12 residues. The V and J ends lost 5 bases and 5 bases respectively, with 9 bases between them. Written as DNA, the CDR3 is TGTGCCAGCAGCTCAACTGTGACTGAAGCTTTCTTT. It codes for CASSSTVTEAFF.